Listed below are T cell receptor beta chains from one sample, sequenced in a study of T cells after yellow fever vaccination. MiXCR was run by TCRdb on the 5' RACE reads, yielding one entry per CDR3 protein. The sample consists of some 250,000 distinct CDR3 sequences, roughly 7.2% of them appearing once. The sequences come from CD4+ T cells sorted from PBMCs, collected 15 days after the yellow fever booster vaccination. All receptors come from a man in his thirties or forties who received the YFV17D yellow fever vaccine. The CDR3 runs from the conserved cysteine through the conserved F or W. Expanded clones are given a class, and other clones once, few, many or no size at all.

clone size	V gene	J gene	CDR3 protein
few	TRBV19	TRBJ2-5	CASSMTKGTQYF
few	TRBV3-1	TRBJ2-1	CASSQDRGGSYNEQFF
.	TRBV5-4	TRBJ2-1	CAGNSRTGNNEQFF
few	TRBV29-1	TRBJ2-7	CSVKITGTSGPEQYF
.	TRBV7-2	TRBJ2-7	CASSLKGNYEQYF
few	TRBV27	TRBJ2-1	CASSLSITRRDEQFF
many	TRBV7-2	TRBJ2-2	CASSLGQSNTGELFF
.	TRBV12-3/TRBV12-4	TRBJ1-5	CASSLADGSNQPQHF
.	TRBV20-1	TRBJ2-7	CSARAGTALREQYF
many	TRBV6-6	TRBJ2-1	CASTPSDNEQFF
many	TRBV29-1	TRBJ1-2	CSVESGYTF
few	TRBV24-1	TRBJ2-1	CATTSGTGLNEQFF
.	TRBV20-1	TRBJ2-2	CSARAGLAGDTGELFF
many	TRBV12-3/TRBV12-4	TRBJ1-6	CASSLQGGLNSPLHF
.	TRBV25-1	TRBJ2-5	CASTATGGLWETQYF
.	TRBV29-1	TRBJ2-1	CSVDDMASGSYEQFF
few	TRBV19	TRBJ2-7	CASSAGTGAGTYEQYF
.	TRBV15	TRBJ1-2	CATSPGVGAGYGYTF
.	TRBV20-1	TRBJ2-7	CSARTGVGDEQYF
many	TRBV3-1	TRBJ1-1	CASSHGTGRAFF
.	TRBV19	TRBJ2-1	CASSSTGLGGVYNEQFF
.	TRBV5-5	TRBJ2-1	CASRREWVHNEQFF
many	TRBV5-1	TRBJ1-1	CASSPRADTEAFF
.	TRBV6-5	TRBJ2-1	CASSYSGGSSYNEQFF
.	TRBV7-2	TRBJ2-1	CASSLGGLGANEQFF
many	TRBV20-1	TRBJ2-5	CSARAGPDLQETQYF
many	TRBV6-1	TRBJ2-3	CASSLSGRWGVADTQYF
few	TRBV20-1	TRBJ2-1	CSARDQTSGGGNEQFF